The sequence of this TCR beta chain was determined in a study of blood T cell repertoires in COVID-19. The repertoire was sequenced with immunoSEQ multiplex PCR; TCRdb's copy has only in-frame clones and lacks some. In the table there are 310,000 or so clones, roughly 90% of which are singletons. Per the germline V gene, CDR1 is LGHDT and CDR2 is YNNKEL (reference sequence). The V end lost 3 bases, the J end lost 5 bases, and 13 bases lay between the germline ends. The length of the CDR3 is 14 residues. Categorization into cohorts depended on clinical history that participants reported. V gene TRBV3-1 (or the pseudogene TRBV3-2) combines with J gene TRBJ1-2, with D unresolved. The source is a woman aged 30 to 39 who had recovered from COVID-19. The sequenced sample consisted of PBMCs or T cells enriched from blood (not recorded which). The CDR3 bases are TGTGCCAGCAGCCAGCACAGTACGTTTTATGGCTACACCTTC. It encodes CASSQHSTFYGYTF.